The clone carrying this TCR beta chain was found many times. What it binds is unknown. This sample was included in a study of T cells in Graves' hyperthyroidism and ophthalmopathy. The overall study: Peripheral blood sampling occurred at initial diagnosis, before any treatment.

Study-level findings and limits: Using 13 V-J features, a model discriminated ophthalmopathy from stable hyperthyroidism.

Germline V gene lookup returns CDR1 SQVTM and CDR2 ANQGSEA. The CDR3 length is 14 residues. V shed 6 bases and J shed 1 base, with 15 bases lying between them. Amplification of TCR beta CDR3 regions was performed using RNA transcripts as template. During a first-round RT-PCR of the TCR CDR3, the HTBI primer set was used. Each CDR3 protein is one row after TCRdb ran MiXCR on the multiplex PCR reads. The sample yields 300,000 to 450,000 distinct CDR3 sequences, around 15% seen once. Subjects with ophthalmopathy showed a Clinical Activity Score no lower than 3, a NOSPECS grade no lower than 4, and a duration shorter than 3 months.

Sequenced material: blood. The chain employs TRBV29-1 and TRBJ1-1, with D tentatively TRBD1 (5 bases). This clonotype originated in a woman aged 25 to 39 with Graves' ophthalmopathy. CDR3 sequence (DNA): TGCAGCGTACTTAACTTGAGGGGGAACACTGAAGCTTTCTTT. This translates into CSVLNLRGNTEAFF.